The entry that follows covers one T cell receptor beta chain sequence. Its antigen is unidentified. Primed by a sample-barcoded 5' primer and a J-beta primer mix, a second PCR proceeded for roughly 6 to 12 cycles. TCRdb reprocessed the 5' RACE reads with MiXCR, giving one entry per CDR3 protein. The sample yields hundreds of thousands of distinct CDR3 sequences, 40% to 45% seen once. This record comes from a study of blood T cells in healthy people across ages. Study outcomes and limitations: The CMV status of each donor remained undetermined, and this could have confounded shifts in expanded clonotypes. With unsorted PBMCs, a conclusive comparison of naive versus antigen-experienced cells was not possible.

Total RNA amounts of at least 5 micrograms were extracted per sample. Germline lookup yields CDR1 LNHNV and CDR2 YYDKDF (reference sequence). J gave up 4 bases and V 1 base, and 5 bases lay outside the gene matches. The CDR3 consists of 15 residues. V is TRBV15 and J is TRBJ2-7; TRBD1 agrees at 9 bases. Sequencing was done on a sample of blood. The source is a man of 80 years or more in good health. The CDR3 DNA sequence: TGTGCCACCAGCAGAGGGGGACAGGGCAATTACGAGCAGTACTTC. Its protein product is CATSRGGQGNYEQYF.